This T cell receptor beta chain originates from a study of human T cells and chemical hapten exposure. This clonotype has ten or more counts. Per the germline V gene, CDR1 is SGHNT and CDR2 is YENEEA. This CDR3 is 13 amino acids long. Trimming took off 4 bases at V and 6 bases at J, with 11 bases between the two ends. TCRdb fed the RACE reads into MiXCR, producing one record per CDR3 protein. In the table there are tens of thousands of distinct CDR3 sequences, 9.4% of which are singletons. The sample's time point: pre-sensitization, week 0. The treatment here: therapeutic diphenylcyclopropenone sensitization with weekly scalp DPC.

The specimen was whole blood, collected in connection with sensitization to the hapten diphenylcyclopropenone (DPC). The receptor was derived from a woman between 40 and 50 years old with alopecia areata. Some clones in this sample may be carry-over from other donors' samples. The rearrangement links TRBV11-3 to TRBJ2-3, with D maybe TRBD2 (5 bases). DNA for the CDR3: TGTGCCAGCAGCTCCGGGGATGTGGATACGCAGTATTTT. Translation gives CASSSGDVDTQYF.